This TCR beta chain was profiled in a study of T cells expressing NK-cell markers. Across the study: Sequencing of TCR beta repertoires drew on sorted CD3+CD56+NKG2C+, CD3+CD56+NKG2C- and CD3+CD56-NKG2C+ T cells.

The germline gives CDR1 MNHEY, CDR2 SVGAGI. This CDR3 contains 13 residues. Reprocessing the 5' RACE reads, TCRdb reports a single entry for every CDR3 protein and omits DNA. The sample yields some 150,000 distinct CDR3 sequences, of which the top ten take up roughly a third. Points from the study as a whole: Specificity for HCMV among expanded NKG2C+ T cell clones was not established. Of CD8+ T cells, about 1.0-8% belonged to dominant NKG2C+ clonotypes in several donors.

For this clonotype: Its antigen remains unidentified.

The sample taken for sequencing was blood T cells: a sorted CD56 or NKG2C T cell subset, CD4+ or CD8+ T cells, or bulk PBMC T cells (not recorded which). This rearrangement joins TRBV6-5 to TRBJ1-1; the TCRdb call, TRBD1, lacks DNA for checking. The receptor's source is a woman aged 45-60 years in good health. The chain's CDR3 is CASSYTDRGKAFF.